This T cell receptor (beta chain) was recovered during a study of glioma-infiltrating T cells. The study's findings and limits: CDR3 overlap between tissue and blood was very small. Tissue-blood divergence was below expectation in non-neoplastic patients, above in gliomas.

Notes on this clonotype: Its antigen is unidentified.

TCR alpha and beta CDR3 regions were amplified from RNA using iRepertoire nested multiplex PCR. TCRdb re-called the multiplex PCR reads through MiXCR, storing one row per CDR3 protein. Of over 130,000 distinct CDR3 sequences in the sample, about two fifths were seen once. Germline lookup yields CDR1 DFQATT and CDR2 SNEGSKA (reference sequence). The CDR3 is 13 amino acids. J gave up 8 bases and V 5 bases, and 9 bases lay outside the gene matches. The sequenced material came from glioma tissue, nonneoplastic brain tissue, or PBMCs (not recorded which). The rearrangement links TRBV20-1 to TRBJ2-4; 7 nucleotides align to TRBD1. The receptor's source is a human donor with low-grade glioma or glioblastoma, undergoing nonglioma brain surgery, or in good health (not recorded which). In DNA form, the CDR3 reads TGCAGTGCTCCCCGACAGGGTATGGACATTCAGTACTTC. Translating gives CSAPRQGMDIQYF.